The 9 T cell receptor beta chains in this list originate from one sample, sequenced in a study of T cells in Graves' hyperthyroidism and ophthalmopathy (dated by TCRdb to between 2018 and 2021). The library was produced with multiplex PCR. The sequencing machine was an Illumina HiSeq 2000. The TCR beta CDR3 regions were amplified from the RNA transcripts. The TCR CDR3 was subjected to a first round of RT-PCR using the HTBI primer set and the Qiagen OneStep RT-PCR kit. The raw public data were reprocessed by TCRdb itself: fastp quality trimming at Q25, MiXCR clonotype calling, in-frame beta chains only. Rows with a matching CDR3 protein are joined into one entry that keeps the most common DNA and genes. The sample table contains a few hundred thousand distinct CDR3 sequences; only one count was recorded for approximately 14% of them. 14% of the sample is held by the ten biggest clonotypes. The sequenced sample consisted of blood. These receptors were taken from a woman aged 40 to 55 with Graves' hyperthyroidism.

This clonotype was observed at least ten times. The CDR3 coding sequence is TGTGCCAGCAGTGAACGTCTAGCGGGAGGGTACACCGGGGAGCTGTTTTTT. This codes for CASSERLAGGYTGELFF. The V and J genes are TRBV6-1 and TRBJ2-2; TRBD2 matches at 12 bases. The length of the CDR3 is 17 residues. Germline CDR1 and CDR2: MNHNS and SASEGT. Trimming at V came to 2 bases and at J to 3 bases, leaving 4 bases not matched to a gene.

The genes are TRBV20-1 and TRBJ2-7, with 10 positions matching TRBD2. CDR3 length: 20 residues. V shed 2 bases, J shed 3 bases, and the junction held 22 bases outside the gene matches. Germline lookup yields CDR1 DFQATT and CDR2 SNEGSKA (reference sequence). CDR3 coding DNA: TGCAGTGCTAGAAAGTGGTCCGGGAGTCTAGCGGGAGACTTCGACTACGAGCAGTACTTC. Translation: CSARKWSGSLAGDFDYEQYF.

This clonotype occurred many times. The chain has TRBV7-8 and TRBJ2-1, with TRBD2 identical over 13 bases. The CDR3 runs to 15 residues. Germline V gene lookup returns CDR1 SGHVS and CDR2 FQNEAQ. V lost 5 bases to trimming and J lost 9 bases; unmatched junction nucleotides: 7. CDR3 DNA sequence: TGTGCCAGCAGCGCACTAGCGGGAGGGTTGGGTGAGCAGTTCTTC. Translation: CASSALAGGLGEQFF.

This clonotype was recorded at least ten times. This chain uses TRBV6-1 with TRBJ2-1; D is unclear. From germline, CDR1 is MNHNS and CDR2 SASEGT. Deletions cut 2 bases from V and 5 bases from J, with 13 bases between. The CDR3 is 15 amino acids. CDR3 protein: CASSERLQQNNEQFF. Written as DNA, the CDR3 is TGTGCCAGCAGTGAACGGTTGCAGCAAAACAATGAGCAGTTCTTC.

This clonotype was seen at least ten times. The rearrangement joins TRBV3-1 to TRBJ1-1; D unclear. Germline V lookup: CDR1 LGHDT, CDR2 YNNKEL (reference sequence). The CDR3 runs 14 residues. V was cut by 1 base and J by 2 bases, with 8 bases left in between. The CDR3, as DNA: TGTGCCAGCAGCCAAGGGCAGCTCAACACTGAAGCTTTCTTT. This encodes CASSQGQLNTEAFF.

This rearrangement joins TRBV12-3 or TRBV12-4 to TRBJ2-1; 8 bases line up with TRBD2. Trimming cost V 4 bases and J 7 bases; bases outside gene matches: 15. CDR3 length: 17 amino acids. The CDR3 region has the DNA TGTGCCAGCAGTTCATTACTAGCGGAACCTCCTGGTAATGAGCAGTTCTTC. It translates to CASSSLLAEPPGNEQFF.

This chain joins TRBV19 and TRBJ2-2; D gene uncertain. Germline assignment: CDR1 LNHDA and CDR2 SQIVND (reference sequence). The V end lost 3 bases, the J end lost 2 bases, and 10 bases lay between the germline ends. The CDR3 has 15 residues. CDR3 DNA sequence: TGTGCCAGTAGTATTTTGGCATCTAACACCGGGGAGCTGTTTTTT. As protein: CASSILASNTGELFF. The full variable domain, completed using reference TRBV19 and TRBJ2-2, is DGGITQSPKYLFRKEGQNVTLSCEQNLNHDAMYWYRQDPGQGLRLIYYSQIVNDFQKGDIAEGYSVSREKKESFPLTVTSAQKNPTAFYLCASSILASNTGELFFGEGSRLTVL.

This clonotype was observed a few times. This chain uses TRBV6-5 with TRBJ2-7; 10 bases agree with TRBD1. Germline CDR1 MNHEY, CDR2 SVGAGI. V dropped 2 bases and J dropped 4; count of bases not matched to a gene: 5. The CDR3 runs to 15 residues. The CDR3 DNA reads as TGTGCCAGCAGTTACAGGGACAGGGGACCTTACGAGCAGTACTTC. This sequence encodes CASSYRDRGPYEQYF.

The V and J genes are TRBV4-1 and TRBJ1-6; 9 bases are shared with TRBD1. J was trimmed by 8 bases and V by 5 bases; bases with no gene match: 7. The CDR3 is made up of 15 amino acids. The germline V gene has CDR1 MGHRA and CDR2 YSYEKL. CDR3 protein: CASSVRDRDDSPLHF. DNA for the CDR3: TGCGCCAGCAGCGTCCGGGACAGGGATGATTCACCCCTCCACTTT.